This T cell receptor (beta chain) stems from a study of T cell repertoires in cytomegalovirus infection. Broader study findings: Identification of carriers of CMV plus the relevant HLA was performed using cumulative public TCR beta family frequency.

The table lists this clonotype with a count of one. No antigen is known for it. TCRdb analysed the reads with MiXCR anew, one entry per CDR3 protein. The table records 140,000 to 150,000 distinct CDR3 sequences, roughly 32% of them present only once. CDR1 is SGHVS and CDR2 is FQNEAQ in the germline V gene. CDR3 length: 13 amino acids. V lost 2 bases and J lost 3, with 7 bases in between. The specimen was CD8+ T cells from cultured PBMCs, collected from culture after CMV antigen stimulation. The clonotype was recovered from a human donor in good health (CMV status not recorded). Some clones in this sample may be carry-over from other donors' samples. J is TRBJ2-5 and V is TRBV7-8; D gene uncertain. CDR3 sequence (DNA): TGTGCCAGCAGCTTACCCTGGGAAGAGACCCAGTACTTC. Residues: CASSLPWEETQYF.